A selection of T cell receptor beta chains follows, all from one sample in a study of shared clonotypes between healthy human individuals. Repertoires were generated with immunoSEQ multiplex PCR, while TCRdb's copy carries only in-frame clones and drops some. The data hold around 690,000 clones, with 90% observed a single time. The specimen sequenced was memory CD8+ T cells from PBMCs. Receptors were obtained from a man aged 18 to 30 in good health. Some clones in this sample may be carry-over from other donors' samples. The CDR3 runs from the conserved cysteine through the conserved F or W. D genes are given only for firm matches. Part of the rows lack a size; the others show once, few, many or a class for expanded clones.

>TRBJ1-1|.|many|TRBV2
CASSVTRGAGEAFF
TGTGCCAGCAGTGTAACGAGGGGGGCAGGTGAAGCTTTCTTT
>TRBJ1-2|.|.|TRBV7-9
CASSLGVPNYGYTF
TGTGCCAGCAGCTTAGGAGTACCTAACTATGGCTACACCTTC
>TRBJ1-4|.|.|TRBV13
CASSHRQRDEKLFF
TGTGCCAGCAGCCACCGACAGAGGGACGAAAAACTGTTTTTT
>TRBJ2-5|.|.|TRBV27
CASSTSFQETQYF
TGTGCCAGCAGTACCTCCTTCCAAGAGACCCAGTACTTC
>TRBJ1-2|.|.|TRBV5-8
CASRGGWSVSGYTF
TGTGCCAGCAGAGGGGGGTGGTCGGTATCCGGCTACACCTTC
>TRBJ1-4|.|.|TRBV28
CASSFDVSTATNEKLFF
TGTGCCAGCAGTTTTGACGTTTCGACAGCAACTAATGAAAAACTGTTTTTT
>TRBJ2-1|TRBD1|.|TRBV15
CATSRGTGAGNEQFF
TGTGCCACCAGCAGAGGGACAGGGGCTGGTAATGAGCAGTTCTTC
>TRBJ1-5|TRBD1|many|TRBV19
CASSWRQGRSGNQPQHF
TGTGCCAGTAGCTGGAGACAGGGGAGATCTGGCAATCAGCCCCAGCATTTT
>TRBJ2-5|.|.|TRBV7-6
CASSLAYQETQYF
TGTGCCAGCAGCTTAGCGTACCAAGAGACCCAGTACTTC
>TRBJ1-1|.|.|TRBV10-2
CASGSGTEAFF
TGCGCCAGTGGTAGCGGCACTGAAGCTTTCTTT
>TRBJ2-3|.|.|TRBV5-1
CASSLYSSHTDTQYF
TGCGCCAGCAGCTTGTATTCCAGCCACACAGATACGCAGTATTTT
>TRBJ1-5|.|.|TRBV6-5
CASGQGHSNQPQHF
TGTGCCAGTGGGCAGGGTCATAGCAATCAGCCCCAGCATTTT
>TRBJ1-1|.|.|TRBV2
CASMTNTEAFF
TGTGCCAGCATGACAAACACTGAAGCTTTCTTT
>TRBJ2-7|.|.|TRBV4-1
CASSQVGASSYEQYF
TGCGCCAGCAGCCAAGTTGGCGCCAGCTCCTACGAGCAGTACTTC
>TRBJ1-1|.|once|TRBV28
CASSLFAREVTEAFF
TGTGCCAGCAGTTTATTCGCCAGGGAGGTTACTGAAGCTTTCTTT
>TRBJ2-7|TRBD1|.|TRBV11-3
CASSLESRGRPYEQYF
TGTGCCAGCAGCTTAGAATCCAGGGGGCGGCCCTACGAGCAGTACTTC
>TRBJ2-4|.|.|TRBV13
CASSLAGPKNIQYF
TGTGCCAGCAGCTTAGCCGGTCCCAAAAACATTCAGTACTTC
>TRBJ2-1|.|.|TRBV27
CASSLGSNEQFF
TGTGCCAGCAGTTTAGGCTCCAATGAGCAGTTCTTC
>TRBJ1-5|.|once|TRBV7-3
CASSGPQGSQPQHF
TGTGCCAGCAGTGGACCCCAGGGGTCTCAGCCCCAGCATTTT
>TRBJ1-5|TRBD1|.|TRBV19
CASSPTGYSNQPQHF
TGTGCCAGTAGTCCGACAGGGTATAGCAATCAGCCCCAGCATTTT
>TRBJ2-5|.|.|TRBV25-1
CASSEYWVLGGETQYF
TGTGCCAGCAGTGAATACTGGGTGTTAGGCGGGGAGACCCAGTACTTC
>TRBJ1-5|.|.|TRBV25-1
CASRGAPGQPQHF
TGTGCCAGCAGAGGGGCACCGGGTCAGCCCCAGCATTTT
>TRBJ2-7|.|.|TRBV20-1
CSAGTTGMEYF
TGCAGTGCTGGAACGACGGGCATGGAGTACTTC
>TRBJ2-7|.|.|TRBV11-2
CASSFRSYEQYF
TGTGCCAGCAGCTTCCGGAGCTACGAGCAGTACTTC
>TRBJ2-7|TRBD2|.|TRBV7-9
CASSFREGDPYEQYF
TGTGCCAGCAGCTTCAGGGAGGGTGACCCCTACGAGCAGTACTTC
>TRBJ2-5|TRBD1|once|TRBV7-2
CASSLPGTGLEETQYF
TGTGCCAGCAGCCTACCCGGGACAGGGCTGGAAGAGACCCAGTACTTC
>TRBJ1-2|.|.|TRBV27
CASSLRAEGVRYGYTF
TGTGCCAGCAGTTTAAGGGCAGAGGGTGTACGCTATGGCTACACCTTC
>TRBJ1-1|TRBD1|.|TRBV28
CASSYLSDRVEAFF
TGTGCCAGCAGTTACCTTTCCGACAGGGTTGAAGCTTTCTTT
>TRBJ2-3|.|.|TRBV6-5
CASSRRGSGTDTQYF
TGTGCCAGCAGTCGCCGAGGGTCCGGCACAGATACGCAGTATTTT
>TRBJ2-3|.|.|TRBV9
CASSVGDTASTDTQYF
TGTGCCAGCAGCGTAGGGGACACCGCTAGCACAGATACGCAGTATTTT
>TRBJ1-4|.|.|TRBV4-2
CASSRPSEAGGEKLFF
TGTGCCAGCAGCCGACCCTCGGAGGCAGGTGGTGAAAAACTGTTTTTT
>TRBJ2-7|.|.|TRBV29-1
CSVEGMGVGNEQYF
TGCAGCGTTGAGGGTATGGGGGTCGGGAACGAGCAGTACTTC
>TRBJ2-7|TRBD1|.|TRBV15
CATSFRTGVFGEQYF
TGTGCCACCAGCTTTCGGACAGGGGTCTTTGGCGAGCAGTACTTC
>TRBJ1-1|.|many|TRBV28
CASSLWGLIRENTEAFF
TGTGCCAGCAGTTTATGGGGACTGATAAGAGAGAACACTGAAGCTTTCTTT
>TRBJ1-2|TRBD1|.|TRBV9
CASSVERGGGGYTF
TGTGCCAGCAGCGTAGAGAGAGGGGGCGGTGGCTACACCTTC
>TRBJ2-3|.|.|TRBV5-6
CASSLGPSTDTQYF
TGTGCCAGCAGCTTGGGTCCTAGCACAGATACGCAGTATTTT
>TRBJ2-2|TRBD1|.|TRBV19
CASSIGQANTGELFF
TGTGCCAGTAGTATCGGACAGGCCAACACCGGGGAGCTGTTTTTT
>TRBJ1-4|.|once|TRBV15
CATSIVPGDINEKLFF
TGTGCCACCAGTATCGTCCCGGGGGATATTAATGAAAAACTGTTTTTT
>TRBJ2-7|TRBD1|.|TRBV5-1
CASSLWTGRYEQYF
TGCGCCAGCAGCTTGTGGACAGGGCGTTACGAGCAGTACTTC
>TRBJ2-1|TRBD2|.|TRBV11-2
CASSTRLASNRNVYNEQFF
TGTGCCAGCAGCACCCGACTAGCGTCAAACCGAAACGTGTACAATGAGCAGTTCTTC
>TRBJ2-7|TRBD1|once|TRBV30
CAWDRGAGEQYF
TGTGCCTGGGACAGGGGGGCGGGGGAGCAGTACTTC
>TRBJ2-5|TRBD1|.|TRBV6-5
CASSPYRGGETQYF
TGTGCCAGCAGTCCATACAGGGGTGGCGAGACCCAGTACTTC
>TRBJ1-2|TRBD1|.|TRBV5-1
CASAPLSDRGYDGYTF
TGCGCCAGCGCCCCCTTATCGGACAGGGGGTACGATGGCTACACCTTC
>TRBJ2-7|TRBD2|.|TRBV28
CASSTTPGLAGVTYEQYF
TGTGCCAGCAGTACCACCCCGGGACTAGCGGGAGTGACGTACGAGCAGTACTTC
>TRBJ2-1|.|.|TRBV7-9
CASSSGLGARENEQFF
TGTGCCAGCAGCTCAGGGTTGGGGGCGCGGGAAAATGAGCAGTTCTTC
>TRBJ1-1|.|.|TRBV4-1
CASSQDVRSTEAFF
TGCGCCAGCAGCCAAGATGTCCGGTCCACTGAAGCTTTCTTT
>TRBJ2-3|TRBD2|.|TRBV7-6
CASTLFGGRAIDTQYF
TGTGCCAGCACCCTCTTTGGCGGGAGGGCCATAGATACGCAGTATTTT
>TRBJ2-1|.|.|TRBV20-1
CSWRVHEQFF
TGCAGTTGGAGGGTCCATGAGCAGTTCTTC
>TRBJ2-2|TRBD2|.|TRBV13
CASSPTGLAGGVGELFF
TGTGCCAGCAGCCCCACGGGACTAGCGGGAGGGGTCGGGGAGCTGTTTTTT
>TRBJ2-3|.|.|TRBV29-1
CSVDPLLGYF
TGCAGCGTTGATCCTCTTTTGGGGTATTTT
>TRBJ1-4|.|.|TRBV4-1
CASSQVRGEKLFF
TGCGCCAGCAGCCAAGTTCGTGGGGAAAAACTGTTTTTT
>TRBJ1-1|TRBD1|.|TRBV15
CATSRAPGQGSDEAFF
TGTGCCACCAGCAGGGCACCGGGACAGGGGTCGGATGAAGCTTTCTTT
>TRBJ2-5|.|.|TRBV18
CASSSEGSSASETQYF
TGTGCCAGCTCCTCCGAGGGCTCCTCGGCATCGGAGACCCAGTACTTC
>TRBJ1-1|.|.|TRBV6-5
CASSSRGNTEAFF
TGTGCCAGCAGTTCAAGGGGGAACACTGAAGCTTTCTTT
>TRBJ1-1|TRBD1|.|TRBV2
CASSGDSLYAFF
TGTGCCAGCAGCGGGGACAGTCTGTACGCTTTCTTT
>TRBJ1-2|.|.|TRBV18
CASSPPGPRAYGYTF
TGTGCCAGCTCGCCGCCGGGCCCTCGAGCCTATGGCTACACCTTC
>TRBJ2-7|.|once|TRBV14
CASSPYRRSSYEQYF
TGTGCCAGCAGCCCATACAGGCGGAGCTCCTACGAGCAGTACTTC
>TRBJ2-7|.|.|TRBV13
CASSGTPTYEQYF
TGTGCCAGCAGCGGCACCCCCACCTACGAGCAGTACTTC